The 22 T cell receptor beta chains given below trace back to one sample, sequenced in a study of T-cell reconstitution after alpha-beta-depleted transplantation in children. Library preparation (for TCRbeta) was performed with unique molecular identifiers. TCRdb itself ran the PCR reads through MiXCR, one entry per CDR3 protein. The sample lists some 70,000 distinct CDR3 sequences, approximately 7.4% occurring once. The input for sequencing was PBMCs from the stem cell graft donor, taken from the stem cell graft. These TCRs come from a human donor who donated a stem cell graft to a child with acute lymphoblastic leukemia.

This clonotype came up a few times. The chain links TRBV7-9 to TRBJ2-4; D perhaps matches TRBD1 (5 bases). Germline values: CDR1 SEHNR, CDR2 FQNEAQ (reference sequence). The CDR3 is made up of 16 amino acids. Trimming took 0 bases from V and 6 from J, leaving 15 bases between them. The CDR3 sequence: CASSLASTGFGNIQYF. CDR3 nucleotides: TGTGCCAGCAGCTTAGCGTCCACAGGTTTCGGAAACATTCAGTACTTC.

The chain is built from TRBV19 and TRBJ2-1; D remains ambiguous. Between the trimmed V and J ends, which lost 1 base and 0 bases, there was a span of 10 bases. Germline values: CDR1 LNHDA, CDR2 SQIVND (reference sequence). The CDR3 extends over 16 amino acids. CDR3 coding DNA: TGTGCCAGTAGTATAGGGTTCAGTAGCTCCTACAATGAGCAGTTCTTC. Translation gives CASSIGFSSSYNEQFF.

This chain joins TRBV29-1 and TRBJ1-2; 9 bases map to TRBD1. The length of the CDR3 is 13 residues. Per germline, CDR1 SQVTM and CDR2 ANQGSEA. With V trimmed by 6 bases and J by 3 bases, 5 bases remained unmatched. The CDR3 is CSVMTGGHYGYTF. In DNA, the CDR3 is TGCAGCGTCATGACAGGGGGGCACTATGGCTACACCTTC.

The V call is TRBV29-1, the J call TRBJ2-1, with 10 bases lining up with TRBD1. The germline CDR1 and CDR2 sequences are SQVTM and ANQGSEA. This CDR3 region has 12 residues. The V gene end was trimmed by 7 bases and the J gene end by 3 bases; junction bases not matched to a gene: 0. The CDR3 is CSGTGGYNEQFF. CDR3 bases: TGCAGCGGGACAGGGGGCTACAATGAGCAGTTCTTC.

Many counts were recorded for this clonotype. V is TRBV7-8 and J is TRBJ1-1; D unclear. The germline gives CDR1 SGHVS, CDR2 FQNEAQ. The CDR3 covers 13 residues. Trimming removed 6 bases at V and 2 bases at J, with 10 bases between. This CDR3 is CASSLTSNTEAFF. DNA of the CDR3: TGTGCCAGCAGTCTCACTTCAAACACTGAAGCTTTCTTT.

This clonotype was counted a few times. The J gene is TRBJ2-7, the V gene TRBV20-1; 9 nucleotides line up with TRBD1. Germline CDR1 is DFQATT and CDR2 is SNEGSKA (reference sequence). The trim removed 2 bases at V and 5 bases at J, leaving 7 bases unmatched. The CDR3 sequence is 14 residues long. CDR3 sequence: CSARLGTGTHEQYF. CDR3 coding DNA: TGCAGTGCTAGATTAGGGACAGGGACCCACGAGCAGTACTTC.

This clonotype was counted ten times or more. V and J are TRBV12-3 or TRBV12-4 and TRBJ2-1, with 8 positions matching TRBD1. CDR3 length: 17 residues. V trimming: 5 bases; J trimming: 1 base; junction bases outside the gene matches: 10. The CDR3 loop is CASSGSNRGSSYNEQFF. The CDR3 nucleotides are TGTGCCAGCAGTGGCTCTAACAGGGGGTCTTCCTACAATGAGCAGTTCTTC.

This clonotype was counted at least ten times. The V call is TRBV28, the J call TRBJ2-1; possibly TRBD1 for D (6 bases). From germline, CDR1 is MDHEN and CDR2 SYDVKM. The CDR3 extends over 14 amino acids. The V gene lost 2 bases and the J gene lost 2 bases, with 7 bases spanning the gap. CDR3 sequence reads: CASSLGTTYNEQFF. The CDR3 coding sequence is TGTGCCAGCAGTTTAGGGACAACCTACAATGAGCAGTTCTTC.

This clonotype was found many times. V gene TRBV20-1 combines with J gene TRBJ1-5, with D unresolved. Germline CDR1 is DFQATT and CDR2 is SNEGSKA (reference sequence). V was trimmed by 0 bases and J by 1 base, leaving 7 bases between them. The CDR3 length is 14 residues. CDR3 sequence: CSAREGGSNQPQHF. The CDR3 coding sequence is TGCAGTGCTAGAGAGGGTGGGAGCAATCAGCCCCAGCATTTT.

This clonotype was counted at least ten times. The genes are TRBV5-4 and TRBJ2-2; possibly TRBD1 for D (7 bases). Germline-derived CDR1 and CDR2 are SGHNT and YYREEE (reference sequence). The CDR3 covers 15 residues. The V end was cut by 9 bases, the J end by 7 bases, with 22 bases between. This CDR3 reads CATLPRQGGVGELFF. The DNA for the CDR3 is TGTGCCACCTTACCAAGACAGGGAGGAGTCGGGGAGCTGTTTTTT. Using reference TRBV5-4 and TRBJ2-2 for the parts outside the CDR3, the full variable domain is ETGVTQSPTHLIKTRGQQVTLRCSSQSGHNTVSWYQQALGQGPQFIFQYYREEENGRGNFPPRFSGLQFPNYSSELNVNALELDDSALYLCATLPRQGGVGELFFGEGSRLTVL.

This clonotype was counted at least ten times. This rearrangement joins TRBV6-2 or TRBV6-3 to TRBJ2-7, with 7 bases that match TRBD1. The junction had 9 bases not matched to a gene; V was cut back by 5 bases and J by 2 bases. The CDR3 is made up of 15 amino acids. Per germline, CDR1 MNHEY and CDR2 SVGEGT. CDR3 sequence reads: CASSTREGATYEQYF. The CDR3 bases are TGTGCCAGCAGTACCCGCGAGGGGGCCACCTACGAGCAGTACTTC.

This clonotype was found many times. CDR3 in amino acids: CASSYLGVSYNEQFF. The CDR3 DNA reads as TGTGCCAGCAGTTACTTGGGGGTTTCCTACAATGAGCAGTTCTTC. The chain employs TRBV6-5 and TRBJ2-1; perhaps D is TRBD1 or TRBD2 (5 bases each). V was pared by 1 base and J by 1 base, with 8 bases between. Germline V lookup: CDR1 MNHEY, CDR2 SVGAGI. The CDR3 has 15 residues.

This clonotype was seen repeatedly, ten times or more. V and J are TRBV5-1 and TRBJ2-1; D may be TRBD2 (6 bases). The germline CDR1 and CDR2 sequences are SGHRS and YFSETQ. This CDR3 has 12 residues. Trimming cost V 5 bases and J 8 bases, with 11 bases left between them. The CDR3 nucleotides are TGCGCCAGCAGGGGAACGGGGGATGAGCAGTTCTTC. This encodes CASRGTGDEQFF.

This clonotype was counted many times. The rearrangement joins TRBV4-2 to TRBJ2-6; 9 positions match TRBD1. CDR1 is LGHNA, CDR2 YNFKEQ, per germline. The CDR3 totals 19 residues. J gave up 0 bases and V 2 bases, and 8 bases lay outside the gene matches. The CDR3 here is CASSQPHGTGISGANVLTF. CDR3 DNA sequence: TGTGCCAGCAGCCAACCCCATGGGACAGGGATCTCTGGGGCCAACGTCCTGACTTTC.

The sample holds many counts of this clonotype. For the CDR3, the DNA is TGCAGCGGTACGTCATCCTACGAGCAGTACTTC. Its translation is CSGTSSYEQYF. The chain has TRBV29-1 and TRBJ2-7; the D is unclear. There are 11 residues in the CDR3. Germline CDR1 SQVTM, CDR2 ANQGSEA. Trimming stripped 7 bases from V and 1 base from J, with 8 bases between.

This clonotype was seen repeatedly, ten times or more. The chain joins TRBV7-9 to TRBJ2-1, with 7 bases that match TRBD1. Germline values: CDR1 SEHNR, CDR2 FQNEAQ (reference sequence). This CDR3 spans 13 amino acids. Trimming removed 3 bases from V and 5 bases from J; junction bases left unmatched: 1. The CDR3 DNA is TGTGCCAGCAGCTTCGGACAGGACAATGAGCAGTTCTTC. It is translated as CASSFGQDNEQFF.

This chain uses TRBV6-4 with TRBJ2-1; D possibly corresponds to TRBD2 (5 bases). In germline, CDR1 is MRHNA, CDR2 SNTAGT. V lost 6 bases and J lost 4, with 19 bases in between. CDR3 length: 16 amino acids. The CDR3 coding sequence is TGTGCCAGCAGCCCGAACCGAGCGGATAATTACAATGAGCAGTTCTTC. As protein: CASSPNRADNYNEQFF.

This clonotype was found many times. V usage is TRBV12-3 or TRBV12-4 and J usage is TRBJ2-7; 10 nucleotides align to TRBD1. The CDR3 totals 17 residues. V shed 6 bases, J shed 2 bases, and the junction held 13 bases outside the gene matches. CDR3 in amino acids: CASRPSSLGTGAYEQYF. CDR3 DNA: TGTGCCAGCAGACCTAGTTCGCTCGGGACAGGGGCCTACGAGCAGTACTTC.

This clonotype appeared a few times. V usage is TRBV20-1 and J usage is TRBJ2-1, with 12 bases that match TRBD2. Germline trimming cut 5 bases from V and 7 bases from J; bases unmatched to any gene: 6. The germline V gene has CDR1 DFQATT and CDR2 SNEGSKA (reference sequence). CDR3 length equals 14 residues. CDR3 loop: CSAPTSGGRNEQFF. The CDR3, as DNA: TGCAGTGCTCCGACTAGCGGGGGACGAAATGAGCAGTTCTTC.

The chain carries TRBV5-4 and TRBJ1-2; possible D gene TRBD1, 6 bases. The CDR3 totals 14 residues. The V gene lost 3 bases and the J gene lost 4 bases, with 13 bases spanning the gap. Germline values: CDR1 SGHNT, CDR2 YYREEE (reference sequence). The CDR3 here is CASSSGQNSYGYTF. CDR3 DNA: TGTGCCAGCAGCTCCGGACAGAATTCCTATGGCTACACCTTC. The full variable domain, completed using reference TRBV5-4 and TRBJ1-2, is ETGVTQSPTHLIKTRGQQVTLRCSSQSGHNTVSWYQQALGQGPQFIFQYYREEENGRGNFPPRFSGLQFPNYSSELNVNALELDDSALYLCASSSGQNSYGYTFGSGTRLTVV.

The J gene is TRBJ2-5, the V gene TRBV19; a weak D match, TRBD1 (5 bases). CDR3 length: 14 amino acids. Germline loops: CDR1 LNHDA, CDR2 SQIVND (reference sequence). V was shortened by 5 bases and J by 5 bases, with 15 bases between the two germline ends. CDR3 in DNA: TGTGCCAGTAGTTTTTCCCAGGGTGGGGAGACCCAGTACTTC. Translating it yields CASSFSQGGETQYF.

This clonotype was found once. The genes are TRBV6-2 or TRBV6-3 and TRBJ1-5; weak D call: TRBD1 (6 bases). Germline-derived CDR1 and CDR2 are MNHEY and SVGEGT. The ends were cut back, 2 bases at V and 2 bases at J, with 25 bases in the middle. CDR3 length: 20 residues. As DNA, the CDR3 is TGTGCCAGCAGTTACGGGGGGGGGCGACAGAATAGTAGAGGCAATCAGCCCCAGCATTTT. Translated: CASSYGGGRQNSRGNQPQHF.